Sequencing of this T cell receptor (beta chain) was carried out in a study of spatial heterogeneity in lung cancer. Looking at the study overall: Averaged across combinations, each unique TCR and UMI pairing appeared more than ten times in raw reads, which were uncorrected.

Time point: sample taken at primary tumor resection. Sequencing covered unsorted whole RNA taken from tumor, nontumor lung or frozen PBMC. Samples were obtained from approximately 76 donors, all untreated early-stage non-small cell lung cancer patients. Individual TCR cDNA molecules each bore their own unique molecular identifier. Via MiXCR, TCRdb re-called the 5' RACE reads, giving one row per CDR3 protein. The sample contains roughly 70,000 distinct CDR3 sequences, about an eighth of which appear only once. This clonotype was recorded a few times. The sample was PBMCs, taken at surgery. The sequence came from a male donor with early-stage non-small cell lung cancer.

CDR3: CASSSSRDTEAFF. The CDR3 DNA follows: TGTGCCAGCTCATCCTCTCGGGACACTGAAGCTTTCTTT. This chain joins TRBV18 and TRBJ1-1; D is ambiguous. Per germline, CDR1 KGHSH and CDR2 LQKENI. The CDR3 is 13 residues long. Trimming removed 5 bases from V and 3 bases from J, with 10 bases in between.